This T cell receptor beta chain was captured in a study of Graves' ophthalmopathy and Graves' hyperthyroidism. This clonotype was seen repeatedly, ten times or more. There are 14 residues in the CDR3. Per the germline V gene, CDR1 is DFQATT and CDR2 is SNEGSKA (reference sequence). J gave up 3 bases and V 6 bases, and 11 bases lay outside the gene matches. RNA transcripts were the source from which TCR beta CDR3 regions were amplified. The workflow started with a first-round RT-PCR run with HTBI primers and then moved on to a second-round multiplex PCR. TCRdb fed the multiplex PCR reads into MiXCR, producing one record per CDR3 protein. Here the sample spans approximately 700,000 distinct CDR3 sequences, roughly 40% being singletons.

The chain links TRBV20-1 to TRBJ2-7, with 7 bases that match TRBD1. The clonotype was recovered from an adult man with Graves' ophthalmopathy. Sequences were obtained from peripheral blood. Written as DNA, the CDR3 is TGCAGTGCCACCCGGACAGGTCCGCACTACGAGCAGTACTTC. Amino acids: CSATRTGPHYEQYF.